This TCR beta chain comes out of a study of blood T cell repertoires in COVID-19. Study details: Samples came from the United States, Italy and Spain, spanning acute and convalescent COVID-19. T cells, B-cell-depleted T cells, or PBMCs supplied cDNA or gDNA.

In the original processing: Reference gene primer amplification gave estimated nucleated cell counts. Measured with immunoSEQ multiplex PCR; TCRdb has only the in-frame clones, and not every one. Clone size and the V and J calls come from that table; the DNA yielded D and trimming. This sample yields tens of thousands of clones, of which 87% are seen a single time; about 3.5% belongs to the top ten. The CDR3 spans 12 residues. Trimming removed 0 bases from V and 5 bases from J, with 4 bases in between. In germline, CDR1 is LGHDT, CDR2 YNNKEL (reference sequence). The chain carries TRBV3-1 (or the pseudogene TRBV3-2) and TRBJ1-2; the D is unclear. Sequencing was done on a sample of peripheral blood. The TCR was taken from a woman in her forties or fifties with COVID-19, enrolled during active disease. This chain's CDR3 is CASSQDPYGYTF. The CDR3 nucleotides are TGTGCCAGCAGCCAAGATCCGTATGGCTACACCTTC.